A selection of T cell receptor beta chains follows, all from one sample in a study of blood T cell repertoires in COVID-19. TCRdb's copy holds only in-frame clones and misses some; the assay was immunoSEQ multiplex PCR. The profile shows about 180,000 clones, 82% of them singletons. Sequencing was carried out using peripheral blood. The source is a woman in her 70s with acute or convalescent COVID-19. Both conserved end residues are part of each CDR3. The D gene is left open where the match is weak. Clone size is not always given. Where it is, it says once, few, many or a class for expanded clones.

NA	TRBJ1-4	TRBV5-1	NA	CASSLAGQTNWEKLFF	TGCGCCAGCAGCTTGGCCGGACAGACTAATTGGGAAAAACTGTTTTTT
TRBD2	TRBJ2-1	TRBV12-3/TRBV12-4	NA	CASSSSGRGEQFF	TGTGCCAGCAGTTCTAGCGGGAGAGGTGAGCAGTTCTTC
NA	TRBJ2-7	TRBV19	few	CASSMKLRVYEQYF	TGTGCCAGTAGTATGAAGCTCAGGGTCTACGAGCAGTACTTC
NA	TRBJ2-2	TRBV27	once	CASSLGLTVMGTGELFF	TGTGCCAGCAGTTTAGGCCTGACAGTTATGGGGACCGGGGAGCTGTTTTTT
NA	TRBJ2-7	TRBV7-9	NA	CASSRERDILYEQYF	TGTGCCAGCTCCCGAGAGAGGGACATACTTTACGAGCAGTACTTC
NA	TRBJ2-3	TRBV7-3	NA	CANPNLGGGRITDTQYF	TGTGCCAACCCGAACTTAGGAGGGGGCAGGATCACAGATACGCAGTATTTT
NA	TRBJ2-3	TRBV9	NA	CASSVDPGTSTDTQYF	TGTGCCAGCAGCGTAGATCCAGGCACTAGCACAGATACGCAGTATTTT
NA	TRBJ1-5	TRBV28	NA	CASSLPSNQPQHF	TGTGCCAGCAGTTTACCGAGCAATCAGCCCCAGCATTTT
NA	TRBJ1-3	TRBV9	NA	CASSVVPGGRNSGNTIYF	TGTGCCAGCAGCGTAGTTCCGGGGGGACGGAACTCTGGAAACACCATATATTTT
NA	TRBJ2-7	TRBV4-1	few	CASSQRREQYF	TGCGCCAGCAGCCAGAGGAGGGAGCAGTACTTC
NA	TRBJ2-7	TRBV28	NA	CASSLMGGRQVPYEQYF	TGTGCCAGCAGTTTAATGGGGGGGCGACAGGTCCCCTACGAGCAGTACTTC
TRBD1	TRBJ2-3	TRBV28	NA	CASSVTGGKYPISTDTQYF	TGTGCCAGCAGCGTAACAGGGGGTAAATACCCCATAAGCACAGATACGCAGTATTTT
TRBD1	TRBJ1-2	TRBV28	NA	CASSSPRTGGSYGYTF	TGTGCCAGCAGTTCCCCTCGGACAGGGGGCTCCTATGGCTACACCTTC
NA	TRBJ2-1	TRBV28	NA	CASSSPDIAVYEQFF	TGTGCCAGCAGTTCCCCGGACATAGCTGTCTATGAGCAGTTCTTC
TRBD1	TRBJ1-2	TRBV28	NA	CASSSRGEGYTF	TGTGCCAGCAGTTCCAGGGGGGAAGGCTACACCTTC
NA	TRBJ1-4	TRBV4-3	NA	CASSPARGAGDEKLFF	TGCGCCAGCAGCCCGGCCCGCGGGGCTGGGGATGAAAAACTGTTTTTT